The 13 T cell receptor beta chains below were found in one sample sequenced in a study of T cell repertoires in cytomegalovirus infection. TCRdb reprocessed the reads with MiXCR, giving one entry per CDR3 protein. The sample includes 250,000 or so distinct CDR3 sequences, over 15% seen only once; the top ten take around 47%. The sequencing sample was made of CD8+ T cells from PBMCs. Receptor source: a human donor in good health (CMV status not recorded). Some clones in this sample may be carry-over from other donors' samples.

The J gene is TRBJ2-1, the V gene TRBV5-6, with D hard to call. Germline CDR1 is SGHDT and CDR2 is YYEEEE. Trimming removed 0 bases from V and 3 bases from J, with 10 bases in between. The CDR3 runs to 15 residues. CDR3 coding DNA: TGTGCCAGCAGCTTGGGTACGGATGACTACAATGAGCAGTTCTTC. Protein: CASSLGTDDYNEQFF.

This clonotype was seen only a few times. The chain employs TRBV28 and TRBJ2-1; weak D call: TRBD1 (6 bases). The CDR3 runs to 15 residues. V was shortened by 3 bases and J by 1 base, with 10 bases between the two germline ends. Germline loops: CDR1 MDHEN, CDR2 SYDVKM. DNA of the CDR3: TGTGCCAGCAGTTTCCCGGACAGTTCCTACAATGAGCAGTTCTTC. This gives the protein CASSFPDSSYNEQFF.

In its sample, this clonotype was seen many times. The chain uses TRBV7-2 and TRBJ2-7, with TRBD2 matching over 13 bases. V lost 3 bases to trimming and J lost 3 bases; unmatched junction nucleotides: 8. The CDR3 length is 17 residues. The germline CDR1 and CDR2 sequences are SGHTA and FQGNSA. The CDR3 DNA reads as TGTGCCAGCAGCTTCGGGACTAGCGGGGCTGTTGGCTACGAGCAGTACTTC. Amino acids: CASSFGTSGAVGYEQYF. Full variable domain (remainder filled in from reference TRBV7-2 and TRBJ2-7): GAGVSQSPSNKVTEKGKDVELRCDPISGHTALYWYRQSLGQGLEFLIYFQGNSAPDKSGLPSDRFSAERTGGSVSTLTIQRTQQEDSAVYLCASSFGTSGAVGYEQYFGPGTRLTVT.

The sample holds many counts of this clonotype. The J gene is TRBJ2-1, the V gene TRBV7-2; D tentatively reads TRBD1 or TRBD2 (5 bases each). Germline V gives CDR1 SGHTA, CDR2 FQGNSA. The V and J ends lost 10 bases and 0 bases respectively, with 19 bases between them. The CDR3 loop spans 16 amino acids. The CDR3 reads CATLNLRGGSYNEQFF. CDR3 coding DNA: TGTGCCACCCTAAACCTCCGTGGGGGCTCCTACAATGAGCAGTTCTTC.

This clonotype has a count of ten or more. The chain couples TRBV6-5 to TRBJ2-1; 12 bases are shared with TRBD2. There are 16 residues in the CDR3. J lost 7 bases, V lost 3 bases, and 7 bases had no gene match. Germline V gene lookup returns CDR1 MNHEY and CDR2 SVGAGI. The CDR3 DNA reads TGTGCCAGCAGTTATCCTGGACTAGCGGGGAAAAATGAGCAGTTCTTC. Residues: CASSYPGLAGKNEQFF.

This clonotype was counted ten times or more. The gene calls are TRBV7-2 and TRBJ1-5, with D uncertain. The ends were cut back, 1 base at V and 4 bases at J, with 8 bases in the middle. The germline V gene has CDR1 SGHTA and CDR2 FQGNSA. The length of the CDR3 is 14 residues. This CDR3 reads CASSLGHGNQPQHF. In nucleotides, the CDR3 is TGTGCCAGCAGCTTAGGTCACGGGAATCAGCCCCAGCATTTT.

This clonotype was counted only a few times. The chain carries TRBV11-2 and TRBJ2-5; TRBD2 matches at 7 bases. The CDR3 has 14 residues. Per the germline V gene, CDR1 is SGHAT and CDR2 is FQNNGV. J gave up 3 bases and V 5 bases, and 6 bases lay outside the gene matches. The CDR3 sequence is CASSRHREEETQYF. CDR3 in DNA: TGTGCCAGCAGCAGACACCGGGAGGAAGAGACCCAGTACTTC.

This chain joins TRBV4-2 and TRBJ1-1, with a weak D call TRBD1 (6 bases). This CDR3 has 14 amino acids. Germline CDR1 and CDR2: LGHNA and YNFKEQ. V lost 5 bases and J lost 4, with 14 bases in between. In DNA form, the CDR3 reads TGTGCCAGCAGCGTACAGGGTGAGGGCACTGAAGCTTTCTTT. The encoded protein is CASSVQGEGTEAFF.

The CDR3 region has the DNA TGTGCCAGCAGTGAAACCTTGGTCACCGGGGAGCTGTTTTTT. This gives the protein CASSETLVTGELFF. The chain is built from TRBV2 and TRBJ2-2; D gene uncertain. The CDR3 contains 14 residues. V was cut by 2 bases and J by 4 bases, with 8 bases left in between. The germline CDR1 and CDR2 sequences are SNHLY and FYNNEI.

This clonotype was counted many times. The chain carries TRBV29-1 and TRBJ1-2; the D gene is possibly TRBD1 (6 bases). Germline CDR1 reads SQVTM; CDR2 reads ANQGSEA. Trimming removed 7 bases from V and 10 bases from J, with 16 bases in between. The CDR3 runs to 11 residues. CDR3 sequence reads: CSAGDSNAYTF. CDR3 sequence (DNA): TGCAGCGCAGGGGATTCGAATGCCTACACCTTC.

V gene TRBV6-6 combines with J gene TRBJ2-7; tentatively, D is TRBD1 (5 bases). The CDR3 is 15 residues long. V lost 1 base and J lost 2, with 12 bases in between. CDR1 is MNHNY and CDR2 is SVGAGI in the germline V gene (reference sequence). The DNA of the CDR3 is TGTGCCAGCAGTTACTTAGACAGCACCACCTACGAGCAGTACTTC. This codes for CASSYLDSTTYEQYF.

This clonotype was seen only a few times. The chain links TRBV3-1 to TRBJ2-1; TRBD2 matches at 7 bases. Germline V gene sequence: CDR1 LGHDT, CDR2 YNNKEL (reference sequence). V lost 10 bases and J lost 5; bases outside the gene matches: 14. There are 15 residues in the CDR3. In DNA form, the CDR3 reads TGTGCCACCGAGGCCGTAGCGGGTGGTGACAATGAGCAGTTCTTC. Translation gives CATEAVAGGDNEQFF.

Ten or more counts support this clonotype. V usage is TRBV4-3 and J usage is TRBJ2-7, with D possibly matching TRBD2 (5 bases). The CDR3 is 14 amino acids. Trimming cost V 1 base and J 0 bases, with 7 bases left between them. Germline loops: CDR1 LGHNA, CDR2 YSLEER. The CDR3 loop reads CASSQVDYSYEQYF. The DNA for the CDR3 is TGCGCCAGCAGCCAAGTAGACTACTCCTACGAGCAGTACTTC.